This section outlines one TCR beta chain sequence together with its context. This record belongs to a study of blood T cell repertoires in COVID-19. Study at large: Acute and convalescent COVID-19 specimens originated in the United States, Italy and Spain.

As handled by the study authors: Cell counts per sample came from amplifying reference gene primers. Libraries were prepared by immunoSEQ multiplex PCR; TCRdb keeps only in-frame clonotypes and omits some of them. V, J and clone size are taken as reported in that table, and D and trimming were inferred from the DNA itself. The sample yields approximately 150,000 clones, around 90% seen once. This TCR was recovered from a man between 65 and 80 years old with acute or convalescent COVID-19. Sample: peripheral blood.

This CDR3 is CSAGTGDTQYF. The CDR3 DNA reads as TGCAGTGCGGGGACAGGGGATACGCAGTATTTT. V is TRBV20-1 and J is TRBJ2-3; 9 bases map to TRBD1. The length of the CDR3 is 11 residues. The ends lost 6 bases at V and 6 bases at J; junction bases unmatched: 1. Germline assignment: CDR1 DFQATT and CDR2 SNEGSKA (reference sequence).